The sequence of this T cell receptor beta chain was determined in a study of blood T cell repertoires in COVID-19. Study as a whole: Some COVID-19 samples were acute and others convalescent; all came from the United States, Italy and Spain. T cells, B-cell-depleted T cells, or PBMCs provided the cDNA or gDNA that served as material.

Per the study methods: Nucleated cell number was recorded as an estimate derived from reference gene primer amplification. Profiling relied on immunoSEQ multiplex PCR, and the TCRdb table lists in-frame clones only, not all of them. V and J calls and clone size follow that table, whereas D and trimming were derived from the DNA. This sample has around 250,000 clones, with 86% found just once. The germline gives CDR1 KGHDR, CDR2 SFDVKD. This CDR3 has 13 residues. Deletions cut 3 bases from V and 5 bases from J, with 8 bases between. The J gene is TRBJ2-3, the V gene TRBV24-1, with D unresolved. The source material was peripheral blood. The receptor was isolated from a man aged 25 to 45 who had recovered from COVID-19. The CDR3 sequence: CATSDPPGDTQYF. Written as DNA, the CDR3 is TGTGCCACCAGTGATCCCCCGGGAGATACGCAGTATTTT.